This TCR beta chain comes out of a study of control samples from healthy donors and cancer patients. Germline values: CDR1 SGHRS, CDR2 YFSETQ. The trim removed 0 bases at V and 4 bases at J, leaving 1 base unmatched. The CDR3 spans 15 residues. The data were produced by immunoSEQ multiplex PCR, yet TCRdb's version contains in-frame clones alone and is incomplete. This table holds fewer than 200,000 clones, around 90% found once. The chain carries TRBV5-1 and TRBJ1-6, with TRBD1 matching 7 bases. The clonotype comes from a woman aged 45 to 65 in good health. The material sequenced was blood. CDR3 protein: CASSLGGQYNSPLHF. The DNA for the CDR3 is TGCGCCAGCAGCTTGGGGGGACAGTATAATTCACCCCTCCACTTT.